The sequence of this TCR beta chain was determined in a study of T-cell reconstitution after alpha-beta-depleted transplantation in children. A library of TCRbeta sequences, prepared with unique molecular identifiers, was generated. MiXCR was run by TCRdb on the PCR reads, yielding one entry per CDR3 protein. The sample holds roughly 790,000 distinct CDR3 sequences; roughly 16% are singletons and the top ten take about 5%. This clonotype was recorded a few times. Germline values: CDR1 SGHKS, CDR2 YYEKEE (reference sequence). V lost 6 bases, J lost 6 bases, and 11 bases stayed unmatched. The CDR3 consists of 16 residues.

The sequence was collected from a male patient younger than 18 who had a stem cell transplant for acute lymphoblastic leukemia, so the T cells may come from the graft donor. The chain recombines TRBV5-5 with TRBJ2-1; 11 positions match TRBD2. Source: PBMCs, mostly from graft donor cells, taken 360 days after TCRalphabeta/CD19-depleted stem cell transplant. The CDR3 sequence: CASTFSGRGTLNEQFF. The DNA for the CDR3 is TGTGCCAGCACCTTTAGCGGGAGGGGGACCCTCAATGAGCAGTTCTTC. The full variable domain, with the rest looked up from reference TRBV5-5 and TRBJ2-1, is DAGVTQSPTHLIKTRGQQVTLRCSPISGHKSVSWYQQVLGQGPQFIFQYYEKEERGRGNFPDRFSARQFPNYSSELNVNALLLGDSALYLCASTFSGRGTLNEQFFGPGTRLTVL.